The rows below give T cell receptor beta chains drawn from one sample of a study of T cells in Graves' hyperthyroidism and ophthalmopathy. One entry per CDR3 protein results from TCRdb running MiXCR on the multiplex PCR reads. There are about 510,000 distinct CDR3 sequences in the sample; 12% to 15% occur only once, and roughly 13% lies in the top ten. Sequencing was done on a sample of blood. The receptor set was obtained from a woman aged 40 to 50 with Graves' hyperthyroidism. Both conserved end residues are part of each CDR3. The D gene is left open where the match is weak. Where a row states a size, it is once, few, many or the class of an expanded clone; other rows omit it.

>NA|TRBV28|NA|TRBJ2-7|17
CASSFLAWGQPTYEQYF
TGTGCCAGCAGTTTCCTAGCCTGGGGGCAACCAACATACGAGCAGTACTTC
>NA|TRBV3-1|many|TRBJ1-2|15
CASSQDDRGNYGYTF
TGTGCCAGCAGCCAAGACGACCGGGGGAACTATGGCTACACCTTC
>NA|TRBV4-1|NA|TRBJ1-1|13
CASRKAGGTEAFF
TGCGCCAGCAGAAAAGCAGGAGGAACTGAAGCTTTCTTT
>TRBD1|TRBV10-3|NA|TRBJ1-6|17
CAISESTPRDRGSPLHF
TGTGCCATCAGTGAGTCGACTCCCCGGGACAGGGGTTCACCCCTCCACTTT
>NA|TRBV12-3/TRBV12-4|many|TRBJ2-2|16
CASSSPYERAVGELFF
TGTGCCAGCAGTTCCCCCTACGAGAGGGCCGTCGGGGAGCTGTTTTTT
>NA|TRBV27|many|TRBJ1-1|12
CASSQGFTEAFF
TGTGCCAGCAGTCAGGGTTTCACTGAAGCTTTCTTT
>NA|TRBV30|many|TRBJ1-4|15
CAWSTGVGLYEKLFF
TGTGCCTGGAGTACCGGGGTAGGACTTTATGAAAAACTGTTTTTT
>NA|TRBV29-1|few|TRBJ2-7|15
CSATMAGRSTYEQYF
TGCAGCGCCACTATGGCAGGGAGGTCGACCTACGAGCAGTACTTC
>TRBD1|TRBV5-1|NA|TRBJ2-7|15
CASSLTGQGPSEQYF
TGCGCCAGCAGCCTAACAGGACAGGGCCCTTCCGAGCAGTACTTC
>TRBD2|TRBV30|many|TRBJ2-1|15
CAWSFIAGGYNEQFF
TGTGCCTGGAGTTTCATAGCGGGAGGCTACAATGAGCAGTTCTTC